The clone carrying this T cell receptor beta chain was detected only a few times. Antigen: not known. The data are from a study of T cell repertoires in cytomegalovirus infection. At the level of the study: Recently identified HLA-C-restricted CMV epitopes were used, and well-studied HLA-B-restricted CMV epitopes were used as well.

Study-wide results and caveats: Carriage of CMV together with the relevant HLA was identifiable through cumulative public TCR beta family frequency.

TCRdb reprocessed the reads via MiXCR and lists one record per CDR3 protein. The table lists about 470,000 distinct CDR3 sequences, approximately 46% of them singletons. The V gene lost 4 bases and the J gene lost 7 bases, with 12 bases spanning the gap. This CDR3 spans 13 amino acids. Germline V gene sequence: CDR1 SGHNT, CDR2 YENEEA. Sequenced here: cultured PBMCs, sampled from culture after CMV antigen stimulation. The clonotype comes from a human donor in good health (CMV status not recorded). Some clones in this sample may be carry-over from other donors' samples. This sequence joins TRBV11-3 and TRBJ2-3, with D unclear. CDR3 bases: TGTGCCAGCAGCTCCCGAGGTGGCTATACGCAGTATTTT. Translated: CASSSRGGYTQYF.